These T cell receptor beta chains were read from a single sample in a study of T cells in tuberculosis. Repertoires were generated with immunoSEQ multiplex PCR, while TCRdb's copy carries only in-frame clones and drops some. This sample yields about 44,000 clones, of which about 95% are seen a single time; over 6.5% belongs to the top ten. Sequencing was carried out using PBMCs. The receptor source for this set is a donor aged 10-29 years with latent tuberculosis or without tuberculosis infection. The CDR3 runs from the conserved cysteine through the conserved F or W. The D gene is left open where the match is weak. Clone size is shown for a subset of rows, as once, few, many or a class of expanded clone.

CDR3 length: 12; clone size: NA; J gene: TRBJ2-7; V gene: TRBV29-1; D gene: NA; CDR3 protein: CSVVESSYEQYF; CDR3 DNA: TGCAGCGTTGTCGAGAGCTCCTACGAGCAGTACTTC
CDR3 length: 15; clone size: NA; J gene: TRBJ2-3; V gene: TRBV5-1; D gene: NA; CDR3 protein: CASSPDGEKYDTQYF; CDR3 DNA: TGCGCCAGCAGCCCGGACGGGGAAAAATATGATACGCAGTATTTT
CDR3 length: 15; clone size: NA; J gene: TRBJ2-2; V gene: TRBV6-5; D gene: NA; CDR3 protein: CASSYFGVDAGELFF; CDR3 DNA: TGTGCCAGCAGTTACTTCGGGGTGGATGCCGGGGAGCTGTTTTTT
CDR3 length: 14; clone size: NA; J gene: TRBJ1-2; V gene: TRBV19; D gene: NA; CDR3 protein: CASLKTGTNYGYTF; CDR3 DNA: TGTGCCAGCCTAAAGACCGGGACAAACTATGGCTACACCTTC
CDR3 length: 15; clone size: NA; J gene: TRBJ2-5; V gene: TRBV5-6; D gene: NA; CDR3 protein: CASSLFGTLQETQYF; CDR3 DNA: TGTGCCAGCAGCTTGTTCGGGACACTACAAGAGACCCAGTACTTC
CDR3 length: 14; clone size: NA; J gene: TRBJ2-5; V gene: TRBV19; D gene: TRBD1; CDR3 protein: CASKPTGGSETQYF; CDR3 DNA: TGTGCCAGTAAACCGACAGGGGGCTCAGAGACCCAGTACTTC
CDR3 length: 12; clone size: NA; J gene: TRBJ1-1; V gene: TRBV7-9; D gene: NA; CDR3 protein: CASSVLQGEAFF; CDR3 DNA: TGTGCCAGCAGCGTACTGCAGGGGGAAGCTTTCTTT
CDR3 length: 18; clone size: NA; J gene: TRBJ2-1; V gene: TRBV6-1; D gene: NA; CDR3 protein: CASSEVRGSLYPYNEQFF; CDR3 DNA: TGTGCCAGCAGTGAAGTAAGAGGCAGTTTGTATCCCTACAATGAGCAGTTCTTC
CDR3 length: 15; clone size: NA; J gene: TRBJ1-2; V gene: TRBV19; D gene: TRBD1; CDR3 protein: CASSATGGFNYGYTF; CDR3 DNA: TGTGCCAGTAGTGCGACAGGGGGCTTCAACTATGGCTACACCTTC
CDR3 length: 12; clone size: NA; J gene: TRBJ2-1; V gene: TRBV6-5; D gene: TRBD1; CDR3 protein: CASRTGEGEQFF; CDR3 DNA: TGTGCCAGCCGGACAGGGGAGGGTGAGCAGTTCTTC
CDR3 length: 18; clone size: NA; J gene: TRBJ1-5; V gene: TRBV18; D gene: TRBD1; CDR3 protein: CASSSQRTGVGGNQPQHF; CDR3 DNA: TGTGCCAGCTCATCCCAACGGACAGGGGTTGGCGGCAATCAGCCCCAGCATTTT
CDR3 length: 14; clone size: NA; J gene: TRBJ1-5; V gene: TRBV25-1; D gene: NA; CDR3 protein: CASSEAGSNQPQHF; CDR3 DNA: TGTGCCAGCAGTGAGGCAGGGAGCAATCAGCCCCAGCATTTT
CDR3 length: 15; clone size: NA; J gene: TRBJ1-1; V gene: TRBV7-8; D gene: TRBD1; CDR3 protein: CASSSGQGVNTEAFF; CDR3 DNA: TGTGCCAGCAGCTCAGGACAGGGGGTTAACACTGAAGCTTTCTTT
CDR3 length: 17; clone size: NA; J gene: TRBJ2-1; V gene: TRBV27; D gene: TRBD1; CDR3 protein: CASSPLQGAGPEDEQFF; CDR3 DNA: TGTGCCAGCAGTCCTCTCCAGGGGGCGGGCCCTGAGGATGAGCAGTTCTTC
CDR3 length: 17; clone size: NA; J gene: TRBJ2-1; V gene: TRBV7-9; D gene: TRBD1; CDR3 protein: CASTGDRGLPAYNEQFF; CDR3 DNA: TGTGCCAGCACCGGAGACAGGGGGCTTCCAGCCTACAATGAGCAGTTCTTC
CDR3 length: 12; clone size: NA; J gene: TRBJ2-1; V gene: TRBV18; D gene: NA; CDR3 protein: CASSVGGNEQFF; CDR3 DNA: TGTGCCAGCTCCGTTGGGGGGAATGAGCAGTTCTTC
CDR3 length: 20; clone size: NA; J gene: TRBJ1-4; V gene: TRBV4-2; D gene: NA; CDR3 protein: CASSQDSGPSGSWGGEKLFF; CDR3 DNA: TGTGCCAGCAGCCAAGATAGCGGCCCCTCGGGTTCCTGGGGCGGTGAAAAACTGTTTTTT
CDR3 length: 18; clone size: once; J gene: TRBJ2-6; V gene: TRBV13; D gene: NA; CDR3 protein: CASSFSRRITTGANVLTF; CDR3 DNA: TGTGCCAGCAGCTTTTCAAGGAGGATCACTACTGGGGCCAACGTCCTGACTTTC
CDR3 length: 18; clone size: NA; J gene: TRBJ2-3; V gene: TRBV7-2; D gene: NA; CDR3 protein: CASSLVIQPYVSTDTQYF; CDR3 DNA: TGTGCCAGCAGCTTAGTGATACAGCCTTATGTGAGCACAGATACGCAGTATTTT
CDR3 length: 15; clone size: NA; J gene: TRBJ1-2; V gene: TRBV6-5; D gene: NA; CDR3 protein: CASSFPLGHHYGYTF; CDR3 DNA: TGTGCCAGCAGTTTCCCCCTTGGACACCACTATGGCTACACCTTC
CDR3 length: 13; clone size: NA; J gene: TRBJ2-7; V gene: TRBV19; D gene: NA; CDR3 protein: CASSPGEGYEQYF; CDR3 DNA: TGTGCCAGCTCCCCGGGGGAAGGCTACGAGCAGTACTTC
CDR3 length: 14; clone size: NA; J gene: TRBJ1-5; V gene: TRBV7-9; D gene: NA; CDR3 protein: CASSLEGGNQPQHF; CDR3 DNA: TGTGCCAGCAGCTTAGAAGGGGGCAATCAGCCCCAGCATTTT
CDR3 length: 11; clone size: once; J gene: TRBJ1-1; V gene: TRBV30; D gene: TRBD1; CDR3 protein: CASQGSTEAFF; CDR3 DNA: TGTGCCTCACAGGGGTCCACTGAAGCTTTCTTT
CDR3 length: 13; clone size: once; J gene: TRBJ1-3; V gene: TRBV13; D gene: NA; CDR3 protein: CASSRDIRNTIYF; CDR3 DNA: TGTGCCAGCAGCAGGGACATCCGAAACACCATATATTTT
CDR3 length: 12; clone size: few; J gene: TRBJ2-7; V gene: TRBV14; D gene: NA; CDR3 protein: CASSPSGYEQYF; CDR3 DNA: TGTGCCAGCAGCCCAAGCGGATACGAGCAGTACTTC
CDR3 length: 14; clone size: NA; J gene: TRBJ1-2; V gene: TRBV6-5; D gene: TRBD1; CDR3 protein: CASSFDRAGYGYTF; CDR3 DNA: TGTGCCAGCAGTTTCGACAGGGCGGGCTATGGCTACACCTTC
CDR3 length: 13; clone size: NA; J gene: TRBJ1-5; V gene: TRBV29-1; D gene: NA; CDR3 protein: CSVAGENNQPQHF; CDR3 DNA: TGCAGCGTTGCCGGGGAAAACAATCAGCCCCAGCATTTT
CDR3 length: 17; clone size: NA; J gene: TRBJ2-7; V gene: TRBV5-4; D gene: TRBD2; CDR3 protein: CASSSSPLAGSSYEQYF; CDR3 DNA: TGTGCCAGCAGCTCCTCACCACTAGCGGGGAGCTCCTACGAGCAGTACTTC
CDR3 length: 15; clone size: NA; J gene: TRBJ1-2; V gene: TRBV19; D gene: TRBD1; CDR3 protein: CASSVRDRGAGGYTF; CDR3 DNA: TGTGCCAGTAGTGTCCGGGACAGGGGGGCTGGTGGCTACACCTTC
CDR3 length: 13; clone size: NA; J gene: TRBJ1-2; V gene: TRBV6-5; D gene: NA; CDR3 protein: CASSGGTNYGYTF; CDR3 DNA: TGTGCCAGCTCCGGGGGGACTAACTATGGCTACACCTTC
CDR3 length: 12; clone size: NA; J gene: TRBJ2-7; V gene: TRBV6-5; D gene: TRBD1; CDR3 protein: CASSRTGDEQYF; CDR3 DNA: TGTGCCAGCAGTCGGACAGGGGACGAGCAGTACTTC
CDR3 length: 13; clone size: NA; J gene: TRBJ2-4; V gene: TRBV9; D gene: NA; CDR3 protein: CASSTGSKNIQYF; CDR3 DNA: TGTGCCAGTAGCACGGGATCCAAAAACATTCAGTACTTC
CDR3 length: 17; clone size: NA; J gene: TRBJ2-3; V gene: TRBV29-1; D gene: TRBD2; CDR3 protein: CSVGSPSGGGSTDTQYF; CDR3 DNA: TGCAGCGTTGGATCCCCGTCAGGCGGGGGAAGCACAGATACGCAGTATTTT
CDR3 length: 16; clone size: NA; J gene: TRBJ1-3; V gene: TRBV6-6; D gene: NA; CDR3 protein: CASSPRSSSSGNTIYF; CDR3 DNA: TGTGCCAGCAGTCCGCGATCTTCGAGCTCTGGAAACACCATATATTTT
CDR3 length: 16; clone size: NA; J gene: TRBJ2-7; V gene: TRBV7-8; D gene: TRBD1; CDR3 protein: CASSFKGQTPRNEQYF; CDR3 DNA: TGTGCCAGCAGCTTTAAGGGACAGACTCCTCGGAACGAGCAGTACTTC
CDR3 length: 12; clone size: NA; J gene: TRBJ1-2; V gene: TRBV5-1; D gene: NA; CDR3 protein: CASSRTPHGYTF; CDR3 DNA: TGCGCCAGCAGCCGGACACCTCATGGCTACACCTTC
CDR3 length: 11; clone size: NA; J gene: TRBJ2-1; V gene: TRBV29-1; D gene: NA; CDR3 protein: CSANRVGEQFF; CDR3 DNA: TGCAGCGCAAACAGGGTTGGTGAGCAGTTCTTC
CDR3 length: 15; clone size: NA; J gene: TRBJ1-5; V gene: TRBV19; D gene: NA; CDR3 protein: CASSIDREGVQPQHF; CDR3 DNA: TGTGCCAGTAGTATAGATCGGGAGGGGGTTCAGCCCCAGCATTTT